This T cell receptor (beta chain) comes out of a study of OX40 agonist ivuxolimab in advanced cancers. The CDR3 consists of 14 residues. V lost 0 bases and J 8 bases, leaving 8 bases between the germline ends. Baseline was the first blood sampling point, followed by cycle 4 day 1 and cycle 7 day 1. Data came from immunoSEQ multiplex PCR; TCRdb stores just in-frame clones and leaves some out. The table includes 130,000 or so clones, about 93% detected once. This clonotype was sampled from an adult with an advanced solid tumor such as melanoma, head and neck, liver or kidney cancer. The sample was CD4+ or CD8+ T cells sorted from blood, taken in a trial of the OX40 agonist ivuxolimab. The chain joins TRBV23-1 to TRBJ1-6; D is undetermined. TRBV23-1 is classed as an ORF, of uncertain function. The CDR3 DNA follows: TGCGCCAGCAGTCAATCCGTGGGGTATTCACCCCTCCACTTT. It translates to CASSQSVGYSPLHF.